This TCR beta chain was recovered during a study of CXCR3-negative and CXCR3-positive naive CD8 T cells (dated by TCRdb to about 2019). Regarding the study in general: In total, 130 million to 150 million TRB reads were obtained, corresponding to roughly 1.5 +/- 0.3 million reads per library. The TRBV-TRBJ cluster analysis covered naive subsets from 5 or 6 donors and memory cells from 3 donors. The diversity and physicochemical repertoire analyses included 11 donors pooled from two independent experiments. Here is what the overall study found, with its caveats: TRBV-TRBJ usage was similar between naive CXCR3-negative and CXCR3-positive cells from the same donor, while memory cells showed distinct patterns. Compared with CXCR3-negative naive cells, CXCR3-positive naive cells had TRB CDR3s with higher hydrophobicity (lower Kidera factor 4), lower energy, and higher strength and volume indices. Because CXCR3 expression was partially decreased after cryopreservation, freshly isolated PBMCs were used for most assays. Repertoire diversity was comparably high in both naive subsets but much lower in memory CD8+ T cells. Surface CD5, linked to self-reactivity in mice, was comparable between naive subsets; TCR interaction strength was therefore also inferred from TRB CDR3 physicochemical properties.

For each CD8+ T cell subset, flow sorting was done in triplicate, and about 300,000 cells per subset went directly into RLT lysis buffer. To exclude memory contaminants, naive CD8+ T cells were stringently defined as CD45RO-CCR7+CD27+CD95-. Peripheral blood mononuclear cells were isolated from buffy coats using standard density gradient centrifugation. Naive CXCR3-negative and CXCR3-positive CD8+ T cells were flow-sorted on a FACSAria III. Total RNA was extracted from sorted cells with an RNeasy Mini Kit. Concerning this clonotype itself: No cognate antigen has been identified for it.

From cysteine to phenylalanine, the CDR3 is 14 amino acids long. The coding DNA is unavailable. As encoded in the germline V gene, CDR1 is LGHNA while CDR2 is YNFKEQ. This sample was sequenced with a NextSeq 550. The Human TCR Profiling Kit (MiLaboratory) was used to prepare UMI-labeled 5' RACE TRB cDNA libraries. The full amount of extracted RNA was used for cDNA synthesis, and the full amount of resulting cDNA was used for PCR amplification. Libraries were prepared in parallel with an identical number of PCR cycles. The original pipeline was this. With a minimum of two reads required per UMI, MIGEC and MiXCR pulled out about 50,000 +/- 10,000 unique UMI-labeled TRB cDNA molecules from each library. An average of roughly 40,000 +/- 10,000 functional in-frame TRB CDR3 nucleotide clonotypes without stop codons was found per library. After downsampling to 5000 UMI-labeled TRB molecules per sample, diversity metrics, including normalized Shannon-Wiener and Chao1, were computed in VDJtools. For the central five CDR3 residues, VDJtools calculated physicochemical properties weighted by clonotype size, namely interaction energy, strength, volume and Kidera factor 4. Based on TCRdb reprocessing of the reads, there is one entry per CDR3 protein sequence, and DNA is missing. For this entry, the V and J calls and clone size follow TCRdb and not the study's own pipeline. The record for this sample contains around 63,000 distinct CDR3 sequences. The top ten constitute around 4.9% of the sample.

The source material was naive CXCR3+ CD8+ T cells from blood. What this sample's cell subset or site label stands for: CD45RO-CCR7+CD27+CD95- naive CD8+ T cells expressing CXCR3 (TNR3+). The clonotype comes from a human donor in good health. Some clones in this sample may be carry-over from other donors' samples. The rearranged chain carries TRBV4-2 and TRBJ2-5. The CDR3 loop reads CASSQDRVGETQYF.